The next 13 T cell receptor beta chains were all read from a single sample in a study of T cells in localized non-small cell lung cancer. This table comes from immunoSEQ multiplex PCR, and its TCRdb copy is limited to in-frame clones, with some not included. In the table there are 45,000 to 55,000 clones, roughly 77% of which are singletons. The starting material was peripheral blood, obtained before any cancer treatment. Every receptor here comes from a man aged 40-75 years with stage I squamous cell lung carcinoma.

For the CDR3, the DNA is TGTGCCAGCAGCGTAGGGACAGTGGGCCCTCAGCCCCAGCATTTT. Translation: CASSVGTVGPQPQHF. The V and J genes are TRBV9 and TRBJ1-5; tentative D call: TRBD1 (6 bases). The germline V gene has CDR1 SGDLS and CDR2 YYNGEE. V lost 0 bases and J lost 6, with 13 bases in between. The CDR3 is 15 amino acids. The entire variable domain, with the rest obtained from reference TRBV9 and TRBJ1-5, is as follows: DSGVTQTPKHLITATGQRVTLRCSPRSGDLSVYWYQQSLDQGLQFLIQYYNGEERAKGNILERFSAQQFPDLHSELNLSSLELGDSALYFCASSVGTVGPQPQHFGDGTRLSIL.

This clone was detected once. The chain links TRBV7-8 to TRBJ2-7; 9 bases are a match to TRBD1. V shed 2 bases and J 6 bases; nucleotides not matched to a gene: 8. CDR3 length equals 15 residues. CDR1 and CDR2 (germline): SGHVS, FQNEAQ. CDR3 residues: CASSLLRTGVGEQYF. The CDR3 region has the DNA TGTGCCAGCAGCTTACTTAGGACAGGGGTCGGCGAGCAGTACTTC.

The V gene is TRBV6-1, the J gene TRBJ1-2, with a tentative D call TRBD1 (5 bases). The germline gives CDR1 MNHNS, CDR2 SASEGT. This CDR3 is 13 amino acids long. V lost 4 bases to trimming and J lost 6 bases, with 12 bases between them. The CDR3 region has the DNA TGTGCCAGCAGTGTGGGACCTGAAGATGGCTACACCTTC. Protein product: CASSVGPEDGYTF.

The V gene is TRBV5-1, the J gene TRBJ2-3; 10 bases are a match to TRBD1. The CDR3 runs to 16 residues. Germline V CDR1 and CDR2: SGHRS, YFSETQ. V dropped 0 bases and J dropped 4; count of bases not matched to a gene: 5. CDR3 sequence: CASSLEGTGAADTQYF. In nucleotides, the CDR3 is TGCGCCAGCAGCTTGGAGGGGACAGGGGCCGCAGATACGCAGTATTTT.

This clone appeared once. This rearrangement joins TRBV9 to TRBJ2-7; 11 nucleotides align to TRBD1. The trim removed 3 bases at V and 2 bases at J, leaving 10 bases unmatched. In germline, CDR1 is SGDLS, CDR2 YYNGEE. This CDR3 is built from 17 residues. The CDR3 nucleotides are TGTGCCAGCAGCGCCGGACAGGGGGCGCTGAGAACCTACGAGCAGTACTTC. This encodes CASSAGQGALRTYEQYF.

The chain couples TRBV2 to TRBJ1-2; perhaps TRBD1 as D (6 bases). The CDR3 spans 11 residues. Germline V lookup: CDR1 SNHLY, CDR2 FYNNEI. Between the trimmed V and J ends, which lost 6 bases and 12 bases, there was a span of 14 bases. The CDR3 loop reads CASRGYRDDTF. Here the CDR3 DNA reads TGTGCCAGCAGGGGTTACAGGGACGACACCTTC.

The J gene is TRBJ2-2, the V gene TRBV5-1, with D possibly matching TRBD1 (5 bases). The CDR3 covers 16 residues. With 0 bases removed from V and 2 bases from J, the gap between germline ends came to 11 bases. The V gene's germline CDR1 is SGHRS and CDR2 YFSETQ. The CDR3 DNA reads TGCGCCAGCAGCTTGGCCTTAAGGGGTAACACCGGGGAGCTGTTTTTT. Protein sequence: CASSLALRGNTGELFF.

The chain combines TRBV27 with TRBJ1-5; D not certain. Germline CDR1 is MNHEY and CDR2 is SMNVEV (reference sequence). With 2 bases removed from V and 1 base from J, the gap between germline ends came to 12 bases. The CDR3 is 16 amino acids. CDR3 nucleotide sequence: TGTGCCAGCAGTTTAATTTCCGGGGAGAGCAATCAGCCCCAGCATTTT. This translates into CASSLISGESNQPQHF.

The chain combines TRBV2 with TRBJ1-5, with D perhaps matching TRBD1 (5 bases). This CDR3 spans 15 amino acids. The V end lost 10 bases, the J end lost 4 bases, and 20 bases lay between the germline ends. Germline V gives CDR1 SNHLY, CDR2 FYNNEI. CDR3: CATNPGPLANQPQHF. CDR3 coding DNA: TGTGCCACCAACCCGGGACCCCTTGCGAATCAGCCCCAGCATTTT.

The gene calls are TRBV7-9 and TRBJ2-5; 13 nucleotides line up with TRBD2. The germline V gene encodes CDR1 SEHNR and CDR2 FQNEAQ (reference sequence). V shed 4 bases, J shed 9 bases, and the junction held 8 bases outside the gene matches. The CDR3 totals 15 residues. CDR3 protein: CASSSGLAGASAQYF. CDR3 nucleotide sequence: TGTGCCAGCAGCTCAGGACTAGCGGGGGCCTCAGCCCAGTACTTC.

This rearrangement joins TRBV25-1 to TRBJ1-5; possibly TRBD1 for D (5 bases). CDR3 length: 17 residues. V was pared by 3 bases and J by 1 base, with 16 bases between. Germline lookup yields CDR1 MGHDK and CDR2 SYGVNS. In nucleotides, the CDR3 is TGTGCCAGCAGTGATCCTCCGCCGGGGCTGAGCAATCAGCCCCAGCATTTT. This translates into CASSDPPPGLSNQPQHF.

The V gene is TRBV28, the J gene TRBJ1-2; 8 bases are a match to TRBD1. In germline, CDR1 is MDHEN, CDR2 SYDVKM. J was trimmed by 4 bases and V by 5 bases; bases with no gene match: 6. The CDR3 is made up of 14 amino acids. The CDR3, as DNA: TGTGCCAGCAGTGGACAGGGTCTGAGCTATGGCTACACCTTC. Protein: CASSGQGLSYGYTF.

The gene calls are TRBV29-1 and TRBJ1-2, with TRBD1 matching over 7 bases. The V gene end was trimmed by 6 bases and the J gene end by 6 bases; junction bases not matched to a gene: 7. The CDR3 is 12 residues long. Germline CDR1 is SQVTM and CDR2 is ANQGSEA. The CDR3 reads CSVTTGVDGYTF. In nucleotides, the CDR3 is TGCAGCGTCACAACAGGGGTTGATGGCTACACCTTC.